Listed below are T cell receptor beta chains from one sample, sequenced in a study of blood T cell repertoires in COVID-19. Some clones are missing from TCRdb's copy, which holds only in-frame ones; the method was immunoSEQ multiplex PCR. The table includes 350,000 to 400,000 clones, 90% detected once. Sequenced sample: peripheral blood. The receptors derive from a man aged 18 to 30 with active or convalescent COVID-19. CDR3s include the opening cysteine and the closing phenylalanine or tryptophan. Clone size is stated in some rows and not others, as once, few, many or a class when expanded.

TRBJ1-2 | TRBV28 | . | CASRDRVAGYTF
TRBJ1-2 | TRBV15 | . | CATSPTTKGIYGYTF
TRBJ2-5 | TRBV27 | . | CASSFGGTRVAMETQYF
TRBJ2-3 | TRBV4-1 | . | CASSQERGTRAFTDTQYF
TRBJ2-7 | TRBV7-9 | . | CASTLGGGFGEQYF
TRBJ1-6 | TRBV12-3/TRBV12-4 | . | CASSLFQNSPLHF
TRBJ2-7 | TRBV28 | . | CASSNTGRKYEQYF
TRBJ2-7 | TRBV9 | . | CASSETGGRGYEQYF
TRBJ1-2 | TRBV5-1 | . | CASSFTGDAGYGYTF
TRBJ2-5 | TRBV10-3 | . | CAISHNAETQYF
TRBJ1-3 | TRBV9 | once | CASSVERTGSSGNTIYF
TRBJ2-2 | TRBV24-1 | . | CATSDSGTGSAGELFF
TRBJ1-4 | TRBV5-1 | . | CASSPDRGSSHEKLFF
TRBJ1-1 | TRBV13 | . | CASRWTAETEAFF
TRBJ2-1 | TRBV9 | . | CASSQTSNEQFF
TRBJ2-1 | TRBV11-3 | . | CASSFGSPSYNEQFF
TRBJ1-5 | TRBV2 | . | CASSFPGQGLSNQPQHF
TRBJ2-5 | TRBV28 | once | CASTPLTGAGQETQYF
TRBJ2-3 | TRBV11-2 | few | CASSRRGGLSTDTQYF
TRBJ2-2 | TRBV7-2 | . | CASSLVGRTNTGELFF
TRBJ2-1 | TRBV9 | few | CASSVDGGGASHSSYNEQFF
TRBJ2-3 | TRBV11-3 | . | CASSHSGRPDTQYF
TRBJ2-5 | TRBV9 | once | CASSTGLAGLGWETQYF
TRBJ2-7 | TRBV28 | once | CASRRSGLAGGSYEQYF
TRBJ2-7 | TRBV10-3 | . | CAISESIPLTVEVYEQYF
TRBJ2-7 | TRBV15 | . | CATSRESGGGYEQYF
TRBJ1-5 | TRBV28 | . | CASSQNYRDQPQHF
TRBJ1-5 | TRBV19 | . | CASSIVAGLMSNQPQHF
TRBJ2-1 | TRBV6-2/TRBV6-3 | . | CASSSTGRSSYNEQFF
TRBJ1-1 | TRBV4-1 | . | CASSQGWRAWTEAFF
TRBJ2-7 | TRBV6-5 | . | CASSYSSVKEQYF
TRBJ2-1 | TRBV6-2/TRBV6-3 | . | CASSYSVKREWDNEQFF
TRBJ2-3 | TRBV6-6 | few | CASRFTGIPTDTQYF
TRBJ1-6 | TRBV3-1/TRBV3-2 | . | CASSQERGSPLHF
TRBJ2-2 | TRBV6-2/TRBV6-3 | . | CASSYRGPNTGELFF
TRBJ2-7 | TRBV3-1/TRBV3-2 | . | CASSQDSYEQYF
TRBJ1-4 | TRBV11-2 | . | CASSSGQGGGNEKLFF
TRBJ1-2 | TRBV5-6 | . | CASSFFAGGYTF
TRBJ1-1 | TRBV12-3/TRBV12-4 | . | CASSSRQEAFF
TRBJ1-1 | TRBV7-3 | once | CASSSDKLSEAFF
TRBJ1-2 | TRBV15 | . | CATSRKPGSVDGYTF
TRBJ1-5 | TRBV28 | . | CASSTQQGTQPQHF
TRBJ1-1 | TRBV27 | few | CASSSFVRRTEAFF
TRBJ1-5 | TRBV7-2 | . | CASSFGFGRGRNQPQHF
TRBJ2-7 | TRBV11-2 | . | CASSLVASGASYEQYF
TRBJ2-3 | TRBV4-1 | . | CASRRGSGGLGDTQYF
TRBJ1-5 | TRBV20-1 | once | CSASKGTGGDSNQPQHF
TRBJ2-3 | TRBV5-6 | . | CASSFRGNTDTQYF
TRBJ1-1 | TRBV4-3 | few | CASSRNRGRDTEAFF
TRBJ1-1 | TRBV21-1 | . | CASSPGQVMGNTEAFF
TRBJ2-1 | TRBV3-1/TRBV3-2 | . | CASSQEWDRGSYEQFF
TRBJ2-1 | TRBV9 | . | CASSASGGSYNEQFF
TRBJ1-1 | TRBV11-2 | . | CASSFNSYTEAFF
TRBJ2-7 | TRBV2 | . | CASRIEQDRESYEQYF
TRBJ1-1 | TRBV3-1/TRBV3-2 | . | CASSQMAGVVAEAFF
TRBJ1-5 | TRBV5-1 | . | CASSARQGNQPQHF
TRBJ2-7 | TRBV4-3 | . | CASSQVLGEGYEQYF
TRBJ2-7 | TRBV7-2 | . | CASSFFRVDEQYF
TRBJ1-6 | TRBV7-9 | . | CASSFTGYNSPLHF
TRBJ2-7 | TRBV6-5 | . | CASSYSDSQSYEQYF